Each of the 32 T cell receptor beta chains below was sequenced from the same sample in a study of T cells after yellow fever vaccination (dated by TCRdb to the late 2010s). The treatment or condition label, as the study defines it: live attenuated yellow fever vaccine strain. The protocol used for the library was 5' RACE. Sequencer: Illumina HiSeq 2500. TCRdb reran the public reads through fastp at Q25 and MiXCR, keeping productive beta chains. Rows with a matching CDR3 protein are joined into one entry that keeps the most common DNA and genes. Here the sample has 200,000 to 300,000 distinct CDR3 sequences; approximately 6.8% occur a single time. 0.8% to 1.2% of the sample goes to the ten largest clones. This specimen was CD4+ T cells sorted from PBMCs, taken on the day of the yellow fever booster vaccination. These TCRs come from a man aged 25-40 years who received the YFV17D yellow fever vaccine.

This clonotype has at least ten counts. The gene calls are TRBV5-1 and TRBJ2-1; no reliable D call. With 0 bases removed from V and 2 bases from J, the gap between germline ends came to 9 bases. CDR1 and CDR2 (germline): SGHRS, YFSETQ. The CDR3 totals 15 residues. Written as DNA, the CDR3 is TGCGCCAGCAGCTTGGGGGGAAAGCCCTACAATGAGCAGTTCTTC. Amino acids: CASSLGGKPYNEQFF. Filled out from reference TRBV5-1 and TRBJ2-1, the complete variable domain reads KAGVTQTPRYLIKTRGQQVTLSCSPISGHRSVSWYQQTPGQGLQFLFEYFSETQRNKGNFPGRFSGRQFSNSRSEMNVSTLELGDSALYLCASSLGGKPYNEQFFGPGTRLTVL.

This clonotype was observed at least ten times. The chain employs TRBV20-1 and TRBJ2-1, with a tentative D call TRBD2 (7 bases). Germline CDR1 is DFQATT and CDR2 is SNEGSKA (reference sequence). The CDR3 has 15 amino acids. V shed 4 bases and J shed 7 bases, with 20 bases lying between them. DNA of the CDR3: TGCAGTGCTACCGGACATCATAGGGGGGGGAATGAGCAGTTCTTC. Its translation: CSATGHHRGGNEQFF.

Ten or more counts support this clonotype. The gene calls are TRBV11-2 and TRBJ2-3; D remains unclear. Germline-derived CDR1 and CDR2 are SGHAT and FQNNGV. CDR3 length equals 15 residues. V lost 2 bases to trimming and J lost 1 base, with 10 bases between them. CDR3 protein: CASSLQIDGTDTQYF. The CDR3 coding sequence is TGTGCCAGCAGCTTACAGATCGACGGCACAGATACGCAGTATTTT.

This clonotype was seen a handful of times. This chain connects TRBV6-2 or TRBV6-3 to TRBJ2-2; D gene unclear. CDR3 length: 14 amino acids. V was pared by 0 bases and J by 4 bases, with 6 bases between. The germline V gene has CDR1 MNHEY and CDR2 SVGEGT. CDR3 loop: CASSYSGFTGELFF. In DNA, the CDR3 is TGTGCCAGCAGTTACTCGGGCTTCACCGGGGAGCTGTTTTTT.

A few counts support this clonotype. The chain recombines TRBV5-1 with TRBJ1-1, with a tentative D call TRBD1 (5 bases). Germline CDR1 SGHRS, CDR2 YFSETQ. This CDR3 has 15 residues. V was pared by 3 bases and J by 3 bases, with 15 bases between. CDR3 bases: TGCGCCAGCAGCTATCTTTTGGGGGTTGACACTGAAGCTTTCTTT. It translates to CASSYLLGVDTEAFF. The full variable domain, completed using reference TRBV5-1 and TRBJ1-1, is KAGVTQTPRYLIKTRGQQVTLSCSPISGHRSVSWYQQTPGQGLQFLFEYFSETQRNKGNFPGRFSGRQFSNSRSEMNVSTLELGDSALYLCASSYLLGVDTEAFFGQGTRLTVV.

There are a few counts of this clonotype. The V gene is TRBV16, the J gene TRBJ2-7, with a possible D match to TRBD1 (6 bases). CDR1 is KGHSY and CDR2 is FQNENV in the germline V gene. V dropped 3 bases and J dropped 2 bases, with 11 bases sitting between them. This CDR3 contains 14 residues. CDR3 region: CASSHPGQPYEQYF. In DNA, the CDR3 is TGTGCCAGCAGCCATCCGGGACAACCCTACGAGCAGTACTTC.

This chain links TRBV5-4 with TRBJ2-7; 9 bases are a match to TRBD2. V lost 0 bases to trimming and J lost 6 bases; unmatched junction nucleotides: 10. Germline V gene data show CDR1 as SGHNT and CDR2 as YYREEE (reference sequence). The CDR3 totals 16 residues. DNA for the CDR3: TGTGCCAGCAGCTTGGGGGCGGGAGGGCTCACCGGCGAGCAGTACTTC. Protein: CASSLGAGGLTGEQYF.

This clonotype was recorded a few times. The CDR3 DNA reads TGCAGCGTCGCCTCAGGGGTCTACTCTGGAAACACCATATATTTT. Translated: CSVASGVYSGNTIYF. The chain recombines TRBV29-1 with TRBJ1-3; the D gene is possibly TRBD1 (6 bases). Trimming left V 6 bases short and J 0 bases short, with 15 bases between. This CDR3 spans 15 amino acids. Per the germline V gene, CDR1 is SQVTM and CDR2 is ANQGSEA.

This clonotype has just a few counts. The V gene is TRBV29-1, the J gene TRBJ2-1, with 9 bases lining up with TRBD2. Germline V CDR1 and CDR2: SQVTM, ANQGSEA. This CDR3 contains 15 residues. J gave up 7 bases and V 7 bases, and 14 bases lay outside the gene matches. CDR3 loop: CSDRSGTSLGNEQFF. The CDR3 nucleotides are TGCAGCGACCGCTCCGGGACTAGCCTCGGGAATGAGCAGTTCTTC.

At least ten counts were recorded for this clonotype. The chain joins TRBV6-5 to TRBJ1-3; D not certain. The CDR3 length is 15 residues. Deletions cut 3 bases from V and 0 bases from J, with 9 bases between. From germline, CDR1 is MNHEY and CDR2 SVGAGI. For the CDR3, the DNA is TGTGCCAGCAGTTATGGCGGAATCTCTGGAAACACCATATATTTT. This sequence encodes CASSYGGISGNTIYF.

Of note for this clonotype: A much larger clone lies one base from this, so it may be a read error. V is TRBV10-3 and J is TRBJ2-7, with D tentatively TRBD2 (5 bases). Germline-derived CDR1 and CDR2 are ENHRY and SYGVKD. The CDR3 loop spans 15 amino acids. Deletions cut 3 bases from V and 0 bases from J, with 12 bases between. CDR3: CAISDSWRSSYEQYF. CDR3 DNA: TGTGCCATCAGTGACTCGTGGAGGTCCTCCTACGAGCAGTACTTC.

This chain joins TRBV20-1 and TRBJ2-1, with D possibly matching TRBD1 (5 bases). The germline gives CDR1 DFQATT, CDR2 SNEGSKA (reference sequence). V shed 3 bases and J shed 1 base, with 10 bases lying between them. CDR3 length: 14 residues. CDR3 protein: CSARQGASYNEQFF. The CDR3 nucleotides read TGCAGTGCTAGGCAGGGTGCGTCCTACAATGAGCAGTTCTTC.

This clonotype was seen more than once but under ten times. The rearrangement links TRBV12-3 or TRBV12-4 to TRBJ2-6; D is ambiguous. The CDR3 loop spans 14 amino acids. The V and J ends lost 7 bases and 0 bases respectively, with 7 bases between them. In nucleotides, the CDR3 is TGTGCCAGCAAGCTAAGCTCTGGGGCCAACGTCCTGACTTTC. Translation gives CASKLSSGANVLTF.

The rearrangement links TRBV6-2 or TRBV6-3 to TRBJ2-2; D may be TRBD1 (5 bases). The CDR3 contains 12 residues. The V end was cut by 7 bases, the J end by 8 bases, with 11 bases between. Germline V gene data show CDR1 as MNHEY and CDR2 as SVGEGT. For the CDR3, the DNA is TGTGCCAGCACCAGGGTTGTTGGGGAGCTGTTTTTT. This sequence encodes CASTRVVGELFF.

This clonotype has ten or more counts. This sequence joins TRBV19 and TRBJ1-5; D remains ambiguous. The CDR3 consists of 15 residues. Germline V gene lookup returns CDR1 LNHDA and CDR2 SQIVND (reference sequence). V was clipped by 4 bases and J by 3 bases, with 13 bases between them. CDR3 region: CASSNRWALNQPQHF. The CDR3 nucleotides are TGTGCCAGTAGTAATAGGTGGGCCCTCAATCAGCCCCAGCATTTT.

The chain couples TRBV12-3 or TRBV12-4 to TRBJ2-7; 12 bases match TRBD2. This CDR3 spans 17 amino acids. The V segment lost 4 bases and the J segment 0 bases; nucleotides outside the gene matches: 7. The CDR3 nucleotides are TGTGCCAGCAGTTCCGGGACTAGCGGGTCCTTCTCCTACGAGCAGTACTTC. Protein: CASSSGTSGSFSYEQYF.

This clonotype has only a few counts. This rearrangement joins TRBV5-5 to TRBJ2-7; 7 bases map to TRBD1. This CDR3 has 16 residues. V gave up 4 bases and J gave up 6 bases; unmatched junction bases: 16. Germline lookup yields CDR1 SGHKS and CDR2 YYEKEE (reference sequence). CDR3 region: CASSPGLGVGGFEQYF. CDR3 bases: TGTGCCAGCAGCCCGGGTTTGGGGGTAGGGGGCTTCGAGCAGTACTTC.

This clonotype has ten or more counts. The CDR3 DNA sequence: TGCAGTGCTAGTTTTGGACAGACCTACGAGCAGTACTTC. This encodes CSASFGQTYEQYF. The chain uses TRBV20-1 and TRBJ2-7; a possible D gene is TRBD1 (6 bases). V was cut by 3 bases and J by 2 bases, with 11 bases left in between. CDR1 DFQATT and CDR2 SNEGSKA come from the germline V gene (reference sequence). This CDR3 is 13 amino acids long.

V and J are TRBV18 and TRBJ2-6; D could derive from TRBD1 or TRBD2 (5 bases each). The CDR3 covers 15 residues. Looked up from germline, CDR1 is KGHSH and CDR2 is LQKENI. V was pared by 1 base and J by 4 bases, with 8 bases between. The CDR3 sequence: CASSPRGAGANVLTF. The CDR3 DNA sequence: TGTGCCAGCTCACCACGAGGGGCAGGGGCCAACGTCCTGACTTTC.

There are many counts of this clonotype. The chain combines TRBV5-1 with TRBJ2-2; tentatively, D is TRBD2 (5 bases). There are 14 residues in the CDR3. Between the trimmed V and J ends, which lost 3 bases and 4 bases, there was a span of 10 bases. Germline CDR1 is SGHRS and CDR2 is YFSETQ. The CDR3 DNA is TGCGCCAGCAGCTCCCAGGACTTCACCGGGGAGCTGTTTTTT. Protein: CASSSQDFTGELFF.

There are many counts of this clonotype. V is TRBV3-1 and J is TRBJ2-7; D is undetermined. In germline, CDR1 is LGHDT, CDR2 YNNKEL (reference sequence). Trimming took 4 bases from V and 6 from J, leaving 7 bases between them. CDR3 size: 11 residues. CDR3 sequence: CASSLGFEQYF. Written as DNA, the CDR3 is TGTGCCAGCAGCCTCGGTTTCGAGCAGTACTTC.

This clonotype has only a few counts. This sequence joins TRBV3-1 and TRBJ2-1, with 7 bases matching TRBD2. J gave up 5 bases and V 10 bases, and 5 bases lay outside the gene matches. From germline, CDR1 is LGHDT and CDR2 YNNKEL (reference sequence). This CDR3 is built from 12 residues. In DNA form, the CDR3 reads TGTGCCACCCCGAGCGGGAACAATGAGCAGTTCTTC. This gives the protein CATPSGNNEQFF.

The sample holds many counts of this clonotype. V is TRBV20-1 and J is TRBJ1-1, with 11 bases that match TRBD1. V shed 5 bases, J shed 3 bases, and the junction held 5 bases outside the gene matches. CDR1 DFQATT and CDR2 SNEGSKA come from the germline V gene (reference sequence). CDR3 length: 14 amino acids. This CDR3 is CSAVRTGGHTEAFF. The DNA of the CDR3 is TGCAGTGCTGTAAGGACAGGGGGCCACACTGAAGCTTTCTTT.

V usage is TRBV3-1 and J usage is TRBJ2-7, with TRBD2 identical over 11 bases. Trimming took 10 bases from V and 4 from J; bases not matched to a gene: 24. The CDR3 has 19 amino acids. CDR1 is LGHDT and CDR2 is YNNKEL in the germline V gene (reference sequence). The CDR3 nucleotides read TGTGCCATCAGTTTTTATCGGACTAGCGGGTCTGGGAGATCTTACGAGCAGTACTTC. It translates to CAISFYRTSGSGRSYEQYF.

This chain joins TRBV12-3 or TRBV12-4 and TRBJ2-1; 11 bases fit TRBD1. This CDR3 region has 17 residues. V trimming: 6 bases; J trimming: 7 bases; junction bases outside the gene matches: 14. The CDR3 is CASRRDRGSLAINEQFF. CDR3 in DNA: TGTGCCAGCAGACGGGACAGGGGGTCGCTAGCGATTAATGAGCAGTTCTTC.

This clonotype came up a few times. The rearrangement uses TRBV27 and TRBJ1-1; maybe TRBD1 (6 bases). This CDR3 has 16 residues. V lost 1 base and J lost 1, with 13 bases in between. Germline V gene sequence: CDR1 MNHEY, CDR2 SMNVEV (reference sequence). Here the CDR3 DNA reads TGTGCCAGCAGTTTATTAACAGGGAGACCGAACACTGAAGCTTTCTTT. Amino acids: CASSLLTGRPNTEAFF.

This clonotype has just a few counts. J is TRBJ2-6 and V is TRBV7-2; D not certain. The CDR3 is 14 amino acids. Deletions cut 2 bases from V and 3 bases from J, with 5 bases between. Germline CDR1 and CDR2: SGHTA and FQGNSA. CDR3 in amino acids: CASSLLGGANVLTF. Here the CDR3 DNA reads TGTGCCAGCAGCTTACTAGGTGGGGCCAACGTCCTGACTTTC.

This clonotype has only a few counts. The rearrangement links TRBV20-1 to TRBJ2-3; the D is unclear. Germline V gene sequence: CDR1 DFQATT, CDR2 SNEGSKA (reference sequence). V was pared by 3 bases and J by 0 bases, with 13 bases between. This CDR3 region has 15 residues. CDR3 sequence (DNA): TGCAGTGCTAGTGCGCCAGCCGTTAGCACAGATACGCAGTATTTT. Residues: CSASAPAVSTDTQYF.

This clonotype has a count of ten or more. The gene calls are TRBV3-1 and TRBJ2-7; D call uncertain. The germline CDR1 and CDR2 sequences are LGHDT and YNNKEL (reference sequence). Trimming took off 0 bases at V and 0 bases at J, with 6 bases between the two ends. The CDR3 has 14 residues. The CDR3 region has the DNA TGTGCCAGCAGCCAAGAAATCAGCTCCTACGAGCAGTACTTC. Protein: CASSQEISSYEQYF.

The sample holds a few counts of this clonotype. The chain recombines TRBV7-9 with TRBJ2-7; TRBD2 agrees at 7 bases. Germline CDR1 reads SEHNR; CDR2 reads FQNEAQ (reference sequence). Trimming took 3 bases from V and 0 from J; bases not matched to a gene: 5. The CDR3 covers 15 residues. The CDR3 protein is CASSFGGSSSYEQYF. The CDR3 bases are TGTGCCAGCAGCTTCGGGGGGTCGAGCTCCTACGAGCAGTACTTC.

The chain uses TRBV7-9 and TRBJ2-7; 9 bases fit TRBD2. Germline-derived CDR1 and CDR2 are SEHNR and FQNEAQ (reference sequence). This CDR3 is built from 16 residues. Unmatched junction bases numbered 7, after V lost 1 base and J lost 3 bases. CDR3 protein: CASSLVAGTSSYEQYF. CDR3 nucleotides: TGTGCCAGCAGCTTAGTAGCGGGGACTAGCAGCTACGAGCAGTACTTC.

This clonotype occurred a few times. The J gene is TRBJ2-1, the V gene TRBV28; tentative D call: TRBD1 (5 bases). The ends were cut back, 1 base at V and 9 bases at J, with 13 bases in the middle. Germline V gives CDR1 MDHEN, CDR2 SYDVKM. The CDR3 loop spans 14 amino acids. Written as DNA, the CDR3 is TGTGCCAGCAGTTTATCCCCCGACAGTAGTGAGCAGTTCTTC. Protein: CASSLSPDSSEQFF.